This T cell receptor (beta chain) derives from a study of siplizumab effects on memory and regulatory T cells. Study-level findings and limits: With siplizumab, mappable alloreactive CD4+ clones averaged 68.8% Treg-derived, versus less than 30% in controls. No functional test confirmed suppression by proliferating siplizumab-culture Tregs.

The table came from immunoSEQ multiplex PCR; TCRdb's copy has only in-frame clones and leaves some out. The sample consists of approximately 100,000 clones, roughly 94% of them appearing once. With respect to this clone: Antigen unknown.

The receptor was isolated from a human donor in good health. Sequencing was performed on Tregs sorted from blood.

The CDR3 DNA is TGTGCCAGCAGCACCAATTACGCAACTAATGAAAAACTGTTTTTT. Its translation: CASSTNYATNEKLFF. This sequence joins TRBV7-9 and TRBJ1-4; D remains ambiguous. In germline, CDR1 is SEHNR, CDR2 FQNEAQ (reference sequence). The CDR3 runs 15 residues. V shed 5 bases and J shed 0 bases, with 10 bases lying between them. Using reference TRBV7-9 and TRBJ1-4 for the parts outside the CDR3, the full variable domain is DTGVSQNPRHKITKRGQNVTFRCDPISEHNRLYWYRQTLGQGPEFLTYFQNEAQLEKSRLLSDRFSAERPKGSFSTLEIQRTEQGDSAMYLCASSTNYATNEKLFFGSGTQLSVL.